Following are 12 T cell receptor beta chains from one sample sequenced in a study of T cell clonotyping in hematopoietic cell transplantation. TCRdb's table, derived via immunoSEQ multiplex PCR, lists solely in-frame clones and lacks some. The sample lists about 43,000 clones; 95% were seen once. The sequencing sample was made of peripheral blood mononuclear cells. The receptor source for this set is a man younger than 40 in good health. Some clones in this sample may be carry-over from other donors' samples.

This clone showed up just once. CDR3 amino acids: CASSPLVGGEVEKLFF. The CDR3 nucleotides are TGTGCCAGCTCACCCCTGGTGGGGGGCGAAGTTGAAAAACTGTTTTTT. This chain joins TRBV18 and TRBJ1-4, with a tentative D call TRBD1 (6 bases). The CDR3 sequence is 16 residues long. Germline CDR1 KGHSH, CDR2 LQKENI. V was shortened by 3 bases and J by 7 bases, with 18 bases between the two germline ends.

This clone was recorded once. The chain combines TRBV29-1 with TRBJ1-2; possibly TRBD1 for D (5 bases). The V end lost 4 bases, the J end lost 6 bases, and 15 bases lay between the germline ends. The CDR3 spans 13 residues. The germline CDR1 and CDR2 sequences are SQVTM and ANQGSEA. The CDR3 coding sequence is TGCAGCGTTGGGGACTCCGACCGGGATGGCTACACCTTC. Its protein is CSVGDSDRDGYTF.

CDR3 DNA sequence: TGTGCCAGCAGCCCGACAGAGGGTAATTACAATGAGCAGTTCTTC. As protein: CASSPTEGNYNEQFF. The rearrangement links TRBV2 to TRBJ2-1, with D perhaps TRBD1 or TRBD2 (5 bases each). Deletions cut 6 bases from V and 4 bases from J, with 16 bases between. Per the germline V gene, CDR1 is SNHLY and CDR2 is FYNNEI. The CDR3 runs 15 residues.

This chain uses TRBV7-2 with TRBJ1-1, with D unresolved. The germline V and J ends were trimmed by 2 bases and 11 bases, with 18 bases remaining between them. This CDR3 has 14 residues. Germline V CDR1 and CDR2: SGHTA, FQGNSA. The CDR3 DNA reads TGTGCCAGCAGCTTAAACCCCGGATCCCAGTCGGCTTTCTTT. Translated, it gives CASSLNPGSQSAFF. Full variable domain (outside the CDR3, taken from reference TRBV7-2 and TRBJ1-1): GAGVSQSPSNKVTEKGKDVELRCDPISGHTALYWYRQSLGQGLEFLIYFQGNSAPDKSGLPSDRFSAERTGGSVSTLTIQRTQQEDSAVYLCASSLNPGSQSAFFGQGTRLTVV.

CDR3 sequence (DNA): TGTGCCAGCAGCGTAGCGGGGGGCCGCTACAATGAGCAGTTCTTC. This translates into CASSVAGGRYNEQFF. The rearrangement uses TRBV9 and TRBJ2-1; possibly TRBD2 for D (7 bases). Germline V CDR1 and CDR2: SGDLS, YYNGEE. The germline V and J ends were trimmed by 0 bases and 3 bases, with 10 bases remaining between them. CDR3 length: 15 amino acids. The full variable domain, completed using reference TRBV9 and TRBJ2-1, is DSGVTQTPKHLITATGQRVTLRCSPRSGDLSVYWYQQSLDQGLQFLIQYYNGEERAKGNILERFSAQQFPDLHSELNLSSLELGDSALYFCASSVAGGRYNEQFFGPGTRLTVL.

This clone was seen a single time. The V gene is TRBV19, the J gene TRBJ1-4; D unclear. V dropped 3 bases and J dropped 7 bases, with 9 bases sitting between them. The CDR3 is 13 residues long. Per the germline V gene, CDR1 is LNHDA and CDR2 is SQIVND (reference sequence). CDR3 bases: TGTGCCAGTAGTATGCCCGGACTTGAAAAACTGTTTTTT. It is translated as CASSMPGLEKLFF.

This clone was counted between two and nine times. This rearrangement joins TRBV10-1 to TRBJ1-4, with D possibly being TRBD1 (6 bases). CDR3 length equals 15 residues. Trimming shortened V by 8 bases and J by 0 bases, and 13 bases separated the two germline ends. Germline V gives CDR1 WNHNN, CDR2 SYGVQD (reference sequence). CDR3 region: CASADGTSTNEKLFF. DNA for the CDR3: TGCGCCAGCGCCGACGGGACATCAACTAATGAAAAACTGTTTTTT.

This chain connects TRBV19 to TRBJ2-7, with TRBD2 as a possible D gene (5 bases). The CDR3 loop spans 14 amino acids. In germline, CDR1 is LNHDA, CDR2 SQIVND (reference sequence). The germline V and J ends were trimmed by 7 bases and 2 bases, with 15 bases remaining between them. The CDR3 loop is CASTPDSGTYEQYF. DNA of the CDR3: TGTGCCAGTACCCCCGACTCGGGAACCTACGAGCAGTACTTC. The variable domain in full, with the rest retrieved from reference TRBV19 and TRBJ2-7, is DGGITQSPKYLFRKEGQNVTLSCEQNLNHDAMYWYRQDPGQGLRLIYYSQIVNDFQKGDIAEGYSVSREKKESFPLTVTSAQKNPTAFYLCASTPDSGTYEQYFGPGTRLTVT.

This chain joins TRBV6-1 and TRBJ1-1; 10 positions agree with TRBD1. CDR3 size: 13 residues. CDR1 is MNHNS, CDR2 SASEGT, per germline. V shed 5 bases, J shed 5 bases, and the junction held 2 bases outside the gene matches. CDR3 nucleotide sequence: TGTGCCAGCAGTAAGGGACAGGGGACTGAAGCTTTCTTT. Translation gives CASSKGQGTEAFF.

The chain couples TRBV11-3 to TRBJ2-5; 8 bases fit TRBD2. The CDR3 loop spans 16 amino acids. Germline lookup yields CDR1 SGHNT and CDR2 YENEEA. V lost 5 bases, J lost 1 base, and 9 bases stayed unmatched. The DNA of the CDR3 is TGTGCCAGCAGCCTGGGGCTAGCGGGTTCCCAAGAGACCCAGTACTTC. Amino acids: CASSLGLAGSQETQYF.

The chain carries TRBV27 and TRBJ2-1; no clear D. Germline-derived CDR1 and CDR2 are MNHEY and SMNVEV (reference sequence). The CDR3 is 15 amino acids. The V end lost 1 base, the J end lost 5 bases, and 12 bases lay between the germline ends. In nucleotides, the CDR3 is TGTGCCAGCAGTTTATTCGGAAATCCCGACAATGAGCAGTTCTTC. Encoded protein: CASSLFGNPDNEQFF.

This clone was seen only once. The J gene is TRBJ2-7, the V gene TRBV14; weak D call: TRBD1 (5 bases). The germline V gene has CDR1 SGHDN and CDR2 FVKESK. V was pared by 4 bases and J by 1 base, with 14 bases between. CDR3 size: 15 residues. The CDR3 DNA is TGTGCCAGCAGCCTAGACAGATTCGGGTCCTACGAGCAGTACTTC. Translating gives CASSLDRFGSYEQYF.